These T cell receptor beta chains were read from a single sample in a study of response to subunit inactivated influenza vaccine. TCRdb processed the RT-PCR reads anew with MiXCR; each CDR3 protein has one entry. Among about 180,000 distinct CDR3 sequences listed, about 10% were seen once. The sample consisted of CD8+ T cells sorted from PBMCs, taken less than 25 months after vaccination. These receptors all come from a man aged 45-69 years who received an inactivated influenza vaccine. Each CDR3 is given with its conserved first and last residue. The order of the fields is clone size, D gene, J gene, V gene, CDR3 protein, CDR3 DNA. D genes are given only for firm matches. Not all rows give a size; the values are once, few, many and, for expanded clones, a class.

once | - | TRBJ2-1 | TRBV4-1 | CASRIGLRTYNEQFF | TGCGCCAGCAGAATAGGTCTCAGAACTTACAATGAGCAGTTCTTC
few | - | TRBJ2-2 | TRBV10-1 | CASRGATGELFF | TGCGCCAGCAGAGGGGCAACCGGGGAGCTGTTTTTT
- | TRBD2 | TRBJ2-1 | TRBV10-3 | CAISILAGEENEQFF | TGTGCCATCAGTATCTTAGCGGGGGAGGAGAATGAGCAGTTCTTC
few | TRBD2 | TRBJ2-7 | TRBV9 | CASSLSGSHYEQYF | TGTGCCAGCAGCCTTAGCGGGAGCCATTACGAGCAGTACTTC
few | - | TRBJ2-1 | TRBV6-5 | CASSYSIGGSYNEQFF | TGTGCCAGCAGTTACTCGATCGGGGGATCCTACAATGAGCAGTTCTTC
many | - | TRBJ1-5 | TRBV7-8 | CASSLVALYSNQPQHF | TGTGCCAGCAGCTTAGTTGCACTGTATAGCAATCAGCCCCAGCATTTT
few | - | TRBJ2-5 | TRBV4-3 | CASSQDSDREETQYF | TGCGCCAGCAGCCAAGATTCGGACAGAGAAGAGACCCAGTACTTC
few | - | TRBJ2-1 | TRBV29-1 | CSVPRGLDNEQFF | TGCAGCGTTCCTCGGGGTCTAGACAATGAGCAGTTCTTC
many | - | TRBJ2-1 | TRBV12-3/TRBV12-4 | CASSVSPGQYNEQFF | TGTGCCAGCAGCGTTTCTCCAGGGCAGTACAATGAGCAGTTCTTC
- | - | TRBJ1-1 | TRBV10-3 | CAISEAVQGRAEAFF | TGTGCCATCAGTGAAGCTGTTCAGGGGAGGGCTGAAGCTTTCTTT
few | - | TRBJ2-7 | TRBV4-1 | CASSPAEGVPSYEQYF | TGCGCCAGCAGCCCCGCGGAGGGGGTACCTAGCTACGAGCAGTACTTC
few | TRBD1 | TRBJ2-1 | TRBV28 | CASSFRGQGYNEQFF | TGTGCCAGCAGTTTCAGGGGACAGGGATACAATGAGCAGTTCTTC
- | - | TRBJ1-3 | TRBV29-1 | CSVVKTGGNTIYF | TGCAGCGTTGTCAAGACAGGTGGAAACACCATATATTTT
- | - | TRBJ2-1 | TRBV6-5 | CASGLYNEQFF | TGTGCCAGCGGACTGTACAATGAGCAGTTCTTC
few | - | TRBJ2-7 | TRBV30 | CACTRVLGSRSGEQYF | TGTGCCTGCACGCGCGTTTTGGGTTCCCGGTCGGGTGAGCAGTACTTC
few | - | TRBJ2-1 | TRBV11-1 | CASSPTGPNEQFF | TGTGCCAGCAGCCCCACAGGGCCCAATGAGCAGTTCTTC
- | - | TRBJ1-2 | TRBV20-1 | CSALPGRLWSGYTF | TGCAGTGCTCTCCCGGGACGCCTATGGAGCGGCTACACCTTC
once | - | TRBJ2-2 | TRBV9 | CASSAPRAQGNTGELFF | TGTGCCAGCAGCGCTCCCCGGGCACAGGGGAACACCGGGGAGCTGTTTTTT
- | - | TRBJ2-7 | TRBV20-1 | CSASEGYEQYF | TGCAGTGCTAGTGAGGGCTACGAGCAGTACTTC
many | - | TRBJ1-2 | TRBV7-2 | CASSFPNYGYTF | TGTGCCAGCAGCTTCCCCAACTATGGCTACACCTTC
few | - | TRBJ2-7 | TRBV20-1 | CSAREGARGSYEQYF | TGCAGTGCTAGAGAGGGGGCACGTGGCTCCTACGAGCAGTACTTC
- | - | TRBJ2-1 | TRBV6-1 | CAAALSSYNEQFF | TGTGCCGCGGCCCTCAGCTCCTACAATGAGCAGTTCTTC
few | - | TRBJ1-3 | TRBV25-1 | CASSEKSSGNTIYF | TGTGCCAGCAGTGAGAAGAGCTCTGGAAACACCATATATTTT
many | - | TRBJ2-3 | TRBV12-3/TRBV12-4 | CASSALLVSTDTQYF | TGTGCCAGCAGTGCATTACTAGTAAGCACAGATACGCAGTATTTT
- | - | TRBJ2-2 | TRBV7-9 | CASSLATKELFF | TGTGCCAGCAGCCTCGCTACCAAGGAGCTGTTTTTT
few | - | TRBJ2-7 | TRBV7-2 | CASSLDGLRNYEQYF | TGTGCCAGCAGCTTAGACGGGTTGCGGAACTACGAGCAGTACTTC
many | - | TRBJ1-1 | TRBV4-1 | CASSQAQGRTEAFF | TGCGCCAGCAGCCAAGCACAGGGTAGAACTGAAGCTTTCTTT
- | TRBD1 | TRBJ2-5 | TRBV12-3/TRBV12-4 | CASSSRDRETQYF | TGTGCCAGCAGTTCGAGGGACAGAGAGACCCAGTACTTC
- | - | TRBJ2-1 | TRBV7-9 | CASSLFRGVGNEQFF | TGTGCCAGCAGCTTATTTAGGGGAGTGGGGAATGAGCAGTTCTTC
few | - | TRBJ2-1 | TRBV29-1 | CSVELSASSINEQFF | TGCAGCGTTGAGTTGTCGGCTAGCTCTATCAATGAGCAGTTCTTC
- | - | TRBJ2-7 | TRBV2 | CASSEAEPDSYEQYF | TGTGCCAGCAGTGAAGCCGAGCCCGACTCCTACGAGCAGTACTTC